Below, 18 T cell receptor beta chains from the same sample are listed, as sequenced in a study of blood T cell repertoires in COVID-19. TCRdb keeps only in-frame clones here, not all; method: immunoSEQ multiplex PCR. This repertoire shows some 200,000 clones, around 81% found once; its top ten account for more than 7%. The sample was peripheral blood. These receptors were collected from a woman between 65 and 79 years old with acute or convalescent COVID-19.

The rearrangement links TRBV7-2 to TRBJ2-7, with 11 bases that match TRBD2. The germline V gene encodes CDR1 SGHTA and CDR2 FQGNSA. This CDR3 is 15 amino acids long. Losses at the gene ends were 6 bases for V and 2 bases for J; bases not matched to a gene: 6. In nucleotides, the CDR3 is TGTGCCAGCAGATCTCGTAGCGGGGGGGCCTACGAGCAGTACTTC. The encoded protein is CASRSRSGGAYEQYF. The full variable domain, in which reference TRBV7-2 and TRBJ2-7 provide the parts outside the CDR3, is GAGVSQSPSNKVTEKGKDVELRCDPISGHTALYWYRQSLGQGLEFLIYFQGNSAPDKSGLPSDRFSAERTGGSVSTLTIQRTQQEDSAVYLCASRSRSGGAYEQYFGPGTRLTVT.

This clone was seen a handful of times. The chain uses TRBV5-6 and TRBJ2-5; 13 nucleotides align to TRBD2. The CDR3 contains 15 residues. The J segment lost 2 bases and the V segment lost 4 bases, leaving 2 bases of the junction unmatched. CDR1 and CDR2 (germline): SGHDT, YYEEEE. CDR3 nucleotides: TGTGCCAGCAGCAAGGGACTAGCGGGGCAAGAGACCCAGTACTTC. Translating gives CASSKGLAGQETQYF.

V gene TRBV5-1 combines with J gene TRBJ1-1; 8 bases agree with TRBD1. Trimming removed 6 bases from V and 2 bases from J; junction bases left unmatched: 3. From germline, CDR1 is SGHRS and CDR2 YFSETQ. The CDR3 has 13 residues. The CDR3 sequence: CASTGTGNTEAFF. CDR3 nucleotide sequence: TGCGCCAGCACCGGGACAGGCAACACTGAAGCTTTCTTT.

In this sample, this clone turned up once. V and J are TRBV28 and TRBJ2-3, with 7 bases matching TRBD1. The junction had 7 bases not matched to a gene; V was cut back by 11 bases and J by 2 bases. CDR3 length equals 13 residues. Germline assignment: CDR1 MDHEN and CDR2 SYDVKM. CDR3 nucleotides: TGTGCCGCGACAGGGTGGCCCACAGATACGCAGTATTTT. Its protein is CAATGWPTDTQYF.

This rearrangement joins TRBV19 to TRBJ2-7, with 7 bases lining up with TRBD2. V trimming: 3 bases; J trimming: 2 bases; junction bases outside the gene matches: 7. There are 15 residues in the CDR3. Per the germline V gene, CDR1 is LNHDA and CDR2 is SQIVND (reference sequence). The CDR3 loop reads CASSMMGGRTYEQYF. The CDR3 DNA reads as TGTGCCAGTAGTATGATGGGAGGGAGGACCTACGAGCAGTACTTC.

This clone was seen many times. Here the CDR3 DNA reads TGTGCCTGGAGTGTCAGGGGGCGCCCTGGGGCCAACGTCCTGACTTTC. Translated, it gives CAWSVRGRPGANVLTF. The chain carries TRBV30 and TRBJ2-6, with 8 bases matching TRBD1. V was pared by 0 bases and J by 2 bases, with 3 bases of the junction left unmatched. The CDR3 runs 16 residues. Germline CDR1 reads GTSNPN; CDR2 reads SVGIG (reference sequence).

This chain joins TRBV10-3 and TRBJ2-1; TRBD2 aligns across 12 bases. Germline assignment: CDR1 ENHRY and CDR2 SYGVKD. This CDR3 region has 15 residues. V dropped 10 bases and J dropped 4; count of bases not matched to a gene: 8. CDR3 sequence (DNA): TGTGCCAGCACCCCCGGACTAGCGGGGTACAATGAGCAGTTCTTC. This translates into CASTPGLAGYNEQFF.

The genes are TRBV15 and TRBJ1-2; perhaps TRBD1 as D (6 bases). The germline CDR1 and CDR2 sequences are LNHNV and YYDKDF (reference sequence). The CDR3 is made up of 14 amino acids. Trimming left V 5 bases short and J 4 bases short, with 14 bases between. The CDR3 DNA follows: TGTGCCACCAGCCACCGGGACACGGGCTATGGCTACACCTTC. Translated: CATSHRDTGYGYTF. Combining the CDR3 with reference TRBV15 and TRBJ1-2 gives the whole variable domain DAMVIQNPRYQVTQFGKPVTLSCSQTLNHNVMYWYQQKSSQAPKLLFHYYDKDFNNEADTPDNFQSRRPNTSFCFLDIRSPGLGDTAMYLCATSHRDTGYGYTFGSGTRLTVV.

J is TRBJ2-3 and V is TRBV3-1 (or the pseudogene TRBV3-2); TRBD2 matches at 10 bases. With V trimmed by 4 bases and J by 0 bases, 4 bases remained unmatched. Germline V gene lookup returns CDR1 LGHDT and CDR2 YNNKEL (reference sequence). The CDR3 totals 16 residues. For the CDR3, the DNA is TGTGCCAGCAGCCGCCGGACTAGCGGTAGCACAGATACGCAGTATTTT. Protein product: CASSRRTSGSTDTQYF.

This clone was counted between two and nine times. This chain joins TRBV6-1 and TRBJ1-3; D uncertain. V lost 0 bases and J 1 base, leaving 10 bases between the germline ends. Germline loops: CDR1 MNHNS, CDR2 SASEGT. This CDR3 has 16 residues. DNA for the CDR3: TGTGCCAGCAGTGAAGCGTGGGCGGGGTCTGGAAACACCATATATTTT. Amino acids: CASSEAWAGSGNTIYF.

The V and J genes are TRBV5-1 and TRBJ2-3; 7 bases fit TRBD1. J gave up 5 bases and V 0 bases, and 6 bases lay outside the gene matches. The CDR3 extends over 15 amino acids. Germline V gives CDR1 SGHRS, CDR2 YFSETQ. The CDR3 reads CASSLARQGEDTQYF. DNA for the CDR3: TGCGCCAGCAGCTTGGCCCGACAGGGTGAAGATACGCAGTATTTT. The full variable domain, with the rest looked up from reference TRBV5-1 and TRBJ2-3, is KAGVTQTPRYLIKTRGQQVTLSCSPISGHRSVSWYQQTPGQGLQFLFEYFSETQRNKGNFPGRFSGRQFSNSRSEMNVSTLELGDSALYLCASSLARQGEDTQYFGPGTRLTVL.

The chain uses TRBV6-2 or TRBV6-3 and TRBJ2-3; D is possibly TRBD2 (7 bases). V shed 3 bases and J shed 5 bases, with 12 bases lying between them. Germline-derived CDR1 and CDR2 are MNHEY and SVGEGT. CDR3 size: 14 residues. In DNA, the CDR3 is TGTGCCAGCAGTTATTGGGGGGGCGTAGATACGCAGTATTTT. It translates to CASSYWGGVDTQYF.

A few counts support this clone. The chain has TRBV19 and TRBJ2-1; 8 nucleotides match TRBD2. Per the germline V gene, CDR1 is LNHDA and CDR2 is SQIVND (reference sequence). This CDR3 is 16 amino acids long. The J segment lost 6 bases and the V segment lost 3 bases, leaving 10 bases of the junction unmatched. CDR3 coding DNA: TGTGCCAGTAGTATTGGGAGGCGGGCGGGGGGCAATGAGCAGTTCTTC. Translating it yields CASSIGRRAGGNEQFF.

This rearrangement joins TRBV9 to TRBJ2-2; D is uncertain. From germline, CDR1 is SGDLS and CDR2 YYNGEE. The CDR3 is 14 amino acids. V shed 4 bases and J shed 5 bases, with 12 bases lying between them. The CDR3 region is CASSSSSQTGELFF. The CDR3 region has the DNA TGTGCCAGCAGCTCAAGTTCCCAGACCGGGGAGCTGTTTTTT.

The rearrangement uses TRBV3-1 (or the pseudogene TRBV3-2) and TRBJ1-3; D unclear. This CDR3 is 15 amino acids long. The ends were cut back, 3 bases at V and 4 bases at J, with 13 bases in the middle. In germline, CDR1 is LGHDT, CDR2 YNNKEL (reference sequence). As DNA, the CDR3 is TGTGCCAGCAGCCAGGGCTTAGGCTCGGGAAACACCATATATTTT. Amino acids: CASSQGLGSGNTIYF.

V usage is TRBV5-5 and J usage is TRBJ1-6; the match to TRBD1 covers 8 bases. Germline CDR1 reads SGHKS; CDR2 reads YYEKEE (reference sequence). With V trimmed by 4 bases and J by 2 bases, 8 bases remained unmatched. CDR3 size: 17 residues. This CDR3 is CASSGDRLNTYNSPLHF. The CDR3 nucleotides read TGTGCCAGCAGCGGGGACAGGCTGAACACCTATAATTCACCCCTCCACTTT.

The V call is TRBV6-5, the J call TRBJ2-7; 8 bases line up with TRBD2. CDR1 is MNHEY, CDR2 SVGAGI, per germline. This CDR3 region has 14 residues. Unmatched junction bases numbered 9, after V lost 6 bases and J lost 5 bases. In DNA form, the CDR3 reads TGTGCCAGCAGCTACGGGGGGGGGAGGGACGAGCAGTACTTC. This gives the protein CASSYGGGRDEQYF.

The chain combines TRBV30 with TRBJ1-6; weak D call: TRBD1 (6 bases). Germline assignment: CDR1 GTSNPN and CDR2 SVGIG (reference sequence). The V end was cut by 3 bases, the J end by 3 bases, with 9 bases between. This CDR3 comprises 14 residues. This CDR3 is CAWSNRDYNSPLHF. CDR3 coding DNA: TGTGCCTGGAGCAACAGGGACTATAATTCACCCCTCCACTTT.